This entry lists 17 T cell receptor beta chains sequenced from one sample in a study of T cell responses to AZD1222 COVID-19 vaccine. TCRdb's table, derived via immunoSEQ multiplex PCR, lists solely in-frame clones and lacks some. Of 180,000 or so clones listed, roughly 94% are singletons. This material consisted of peripheral blood, taken on day 0 of AZD1222 vaccination. These receptor sequences come from an adult in good health.

The chain employs TRBV18 and TRBJ2-7; 11 nucleotides line up with TRBD2. CDR1 and CDR2 (germline): KGHSH, LQKENI. This CDR3 is 19 amino acids long. Trimming took 3 bases from V and 4 from J; bases not matched to a gene: 17. Here the CDR3 DNA reads TGTGCCAGCTCACCGAGGCCGACTAGCGGGATTTACAGGGGGTACGAGCAGTACTTC. This sequence encodes CASSPRPTSGIYRGYEQYF.

J is TRBJ2-7 and V is TRBV4-1, with 8 bases fitting TRBD2. The germline gives CDR1 MGHRA, CDR2 YSYEKL. V gave up 4 bases and J gave up 7 bases; unmatched junction bases: 12. The CDR3 is made up of 15 amino acids. DNA for the CDR3: TGCGCCAGCAGCCCGTCTTTAGCGGGAAGGGAAGAGCAGTACTTC. Encoded protein: CASSPSLAGREEQYF.

The V and J genes are TRBV19 and TRBJ2-3; D may correspond to TRBD1 or TRBD2 (5 bases each). CDR3 length: 13 amino acids. CDR1 is LNHDA and CDR2 is SQIVND in the germline V gene (reference sequence). Trimming left V 5 bases short and J 2 bases short, with 8 bases between. The DNA of the CDR3 is TGTGCCAGTAGTTTAGGGACCACAGATACGCAGTATTTT. Its translation is CASSLGTTDTQYF.

The chain is built from TRBV11-1 and TRBJ1-2; D ambiguous. V lost 3 bases to trimming and J lost 6 bases, with 11 bases between them. CDR1 SGHAT and CDR2 FQDESV come from the germline V gene (reference sequence). CDR3 length equals 13 residues. As DNA, the CDR3 is TGTGCCAGCAGCTTTTGGAATGGGGATGGCTACACCTTC. Residues: CASSFWNGDGYTF.

The gene calls are TRBV27 and TRBJ1-3; a weak D match, TRBD1 (6 bases). V was trimmed by 6 bases and J by 4 bases, leaving 10 bases between them. CDR3 length equals 13 residues. Germline values: CDR1 MNHEY, CDR2 SMNVEV (reference sequence). The CDR3 nucleotides are TGTGCCAGCAGACACGGACAGGGAAACACCATATATTTT. It yields the protein CASRHGQGNTIYF.

The chain is built from TRBV28 and TRBJ1-2; a weak D match, TRBD1 (5 bases). Germline V gene sequence: CDR1 MDHEN, CDR2 SYDVKM. The CDR3 length is 12 residues. V was pared by 5 bases and J by 8 bases, with 12 bases between. The CDR3 sequence is CASSPGTGGYTF. The CDR3 DNA reads TGTGCCAGCAGTCCAGGGACGGGAGGCTACACCTTC.

V gene TRBV18 combines with J gene TRBJ1-1; no definite D call. Trimming took 2 bases from V and 8 from J, leaving 9 bases between them. CDR3 length: 12 amino acids. Germline V lookup: CDR1 KGHSH, CDR2 LQKENI. The CDR3 sequence: CASSPNRAEAFF. The CDR3 coding sequence is TGTGCCAGCTCACCAAACCGTGCCGAAGCTTTCTTT.

This chain uses TRBV7-8 with TRBJ1-3; D is ambiguous. Trimming took off 3 bases at V and 0 bases at J, with 12 bases between the two ends. The length of the CDR3 is 16 residues. Germline-derived CDR1 and CDR2 are SGHVS and FQNEAQ. The CDR3 DNA follows: TGTGCCAGCAGCTTCTACAAGGAGAGCTCTGGAAACACCATATATTTT. This codes for CASSFYKESSGNTIYF.

This chain uses TRBV14 with TRBJ1-5; the match to TRBD1 covers 9 bases. Losses at the gene ends were 1 base for V and 4 bases for J; bases not matched to a gene: 2. The CDR3 contains 15 residues. Per germline, CDR1 SGHDN and CDR2 FVKESK. The chain's CDR3 is CASSQGGTGNQPQHF. The CDR3 nucleotides are TGTGCCAGCAGCCAAGGCGGGACAGGGAATCAGCCCCAGCATTTT.

This chain connects TRBV5-1 to TRBJ1-2; 9 nucleotides line up with TRBD1. CDR1 and CDR2 from the germline V gene are SGHRS and YFSETQ. The CDR3 length is 14 residues. J lost 6 bases, V lost 6 bases, and 9 bases had no gene match. The CDR3 loop is CASTLGTGSDGYTF. DNA of the CDR3: TGCGCCAGCACCCTTGGGACAGGGTCGGATGGCTACACCTTC.

The chain uses TRBV24-1 and TRBJ2-1, with 7 bases aligning to TRBD2. The CDR3 runs to 13 residues. The J segment lost 9 bases and the V segment lost 3 bases, leaving 4 bases of the junction unmatched. Germline V gene data show CDR1 as KGHDR and CDR2 as SFDVKD. CDR3 protein: CATSDGLGLEQFF. The CDR3 region has the DNA TGTGCCACCAGTGATGGACTAGGGCTTGAGCAGTTCTTC.

The CDR3 DNA follows: TGTGCCAGCAGCCCAGGGGAATGGGTGGGAGAGACCCAGTACTTC. It yields the protein CASSPGEWVGETQYF. The chain has TRBV5-6 and TRBJ2-5, with D possibly TRBD1 on 6 matching bases. Per the germline V gene, CDR1 is SGHDT and CDR2 is YYEEEE. V was cut by 4 bases and J by 4 bases, with 17 bases left in between. The CDR3 runs 15 residues.

Written as DNA, the CDR3 is TGTGCCAGCAGTTTAGTGAATGGCTACACCTTC. This gives the protein CASSLVNGYTF. The chain combines TRBV12-3 or TRBV12-4 with TRBJ1-2; D gene uncertain. Trimming cost V 1 base and J 6 bases, with 3 bases left between them. The CDR3 is made up of 11 amino acids.

The chain combines TRBV20-1 with TRBJ1-1; no clear D. Germline V CDR1 and CDR2: DFQATT, SNEGSKA (reference sequence). This CDR3 is 14 amino acids long. Trimming removed 3 bases at V and 1 base at J, with 12 bases between. CDR3 DNA sequence: TGCAGTGCTAGTCCGTCCAGCGGGAACACTGAAGCTTTCTTT. It is translated as CSASPSSGNTEAFF.

This clone was counted between two and nine times. This chain links TRBV6-5 with TRBJ1-1, with D hard to call. Germline values: CDR1 MNHEY, CDR2 SVGAGI. With 2 bases removed from V and 2 bases from J, the gap between germline ends came to 12 bases. CDR3 size: 15 residues. In DNA form, the CDR3 reads TGTGCCAGCAGTTACACCCGCGGAAGCAACACTGAAGCTTTCTTT. This encodes CASSYTRGSNTEAFF.

This rearrangement joins TRBV7-9 to TRBJ1-4; D is perhaps TRBD1 (6 bases). The V end was cut by 6 bases, the J end by 3 bases, with 17 bases between. The germline CDR1 and CDR2 sequences are SEHNR and FQNEAQ (reference sequence). The CDR3 covers 16 residues. The CDR3: CASSSNGGAPNEKLFF. The CDR3 DNA follows: TGTGCCAGCAGTTCCAACGGGGGGGCCCCTAATGAAAAACTGTTTTTT.

V and J are TRBV19 and TRBJ1-5, with TRBD1 identical over 8 bases. Losses at the gene ends were 7 bases for V and 4 bases for J; bases not matched to a gene: 6. Germline V gives CDR1 LNHDA, CDR2 SQIVND (reference sequence). The CDR3 is made up of 14 amino acids. The CDR3 protein is CASKRTGSNQPQHF. CDR3 nucleotides: TGTGCCAGTAAAAGGACAGGGTCGAATCAGCCCCAGCATTTT.